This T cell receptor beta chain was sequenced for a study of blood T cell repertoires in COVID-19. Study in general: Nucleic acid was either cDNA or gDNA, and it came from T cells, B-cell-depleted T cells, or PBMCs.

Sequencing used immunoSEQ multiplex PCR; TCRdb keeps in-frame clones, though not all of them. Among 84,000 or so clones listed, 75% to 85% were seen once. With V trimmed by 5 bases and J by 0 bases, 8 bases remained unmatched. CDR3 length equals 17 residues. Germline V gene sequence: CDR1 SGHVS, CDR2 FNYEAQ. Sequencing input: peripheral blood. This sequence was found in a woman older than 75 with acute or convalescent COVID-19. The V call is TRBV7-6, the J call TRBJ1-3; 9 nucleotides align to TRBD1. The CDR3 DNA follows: TGTGCCAGCAGCCATCCGGGACAGGGCTACTCTGGAAACACCATATATTTT. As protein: CASSHPGQGYSGNTIYF.